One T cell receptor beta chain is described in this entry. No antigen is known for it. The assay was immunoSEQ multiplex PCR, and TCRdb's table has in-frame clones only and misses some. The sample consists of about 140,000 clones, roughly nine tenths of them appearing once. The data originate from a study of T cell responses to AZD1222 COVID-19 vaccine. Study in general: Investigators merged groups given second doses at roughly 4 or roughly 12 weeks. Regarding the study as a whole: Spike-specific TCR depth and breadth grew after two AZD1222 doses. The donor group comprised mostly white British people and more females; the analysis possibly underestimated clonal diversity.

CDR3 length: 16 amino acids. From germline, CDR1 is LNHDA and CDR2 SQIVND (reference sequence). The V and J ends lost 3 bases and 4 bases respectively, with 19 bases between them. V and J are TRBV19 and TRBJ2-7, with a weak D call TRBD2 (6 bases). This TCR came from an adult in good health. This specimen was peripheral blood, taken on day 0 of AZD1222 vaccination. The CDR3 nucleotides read TGTGCCAGTAGTATCGGGAGTGGCAGGCGGCCGTACGAGCAGTACTTC. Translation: CASSIGSGRRPYEQYF.